A selection of T cell receptor beta chains follows, all from one sample in a study of shared clonotypes between healthy human individuals. Some clones are missing from TCRdb's copy, which holds only in-frame ones; the method was immunoSEQ multiplex PCR. Of some 2,100,000 clones in the sample, 95% were seen once. The sample was naive CD4+ T cells sorted from blood. The receptors come from a man in his late teens or twenties in good health. Each CDR3 is given with its conserved first and last residue. Fields, in order: D gene, J gene, V gene, clone size, CDR3 DNA, CDR3 protein. A D gene is named only where the DNA matches it firmly. Expanded clones are given a class, and other clones once, few, many or no size at all.

>NA|TRBJ1-2|TRBV2|NA
TGTGCCAGCAGTGAATTGGCGGCGGCTAACTATGGCTACACCTTC
CASSELAAANYGYTF
>NA|TRBJ2-7|TRBV30|NA
TGTGCCTGGGGGCGGACACTCTACGAGCAGTACTTC
CAWGRTLYEQYF
>NA|TRBJ1-6|TRBV6-1|NA
TGTGCCAGCAGCTACACAAATTCACCCCTCCACTTT
CASSYTNSPLHF
>NA|TRBJ2-3|TRBV11-2|NA
TGTGCCAGCAGGGCTAGATACACAGATACGCAGTATTTT
CASRARYTDTQYF
>NA|TRBJ2-3|TRBV28|NA
TGTGCCAGCAGTCACCGTAGCGGACACACAGATACGCAGTATTTT
CASSHRSGHTDTQYF
>NA|TRBJ1-6|TRBV2|NA
TGTGCCAGCACCCCGGGACGGTATAATTCACCCCTCCACTTT
CASTPGRYNSPLHF
>TRBD1|TRBJ2-2|TRBV10-1|few
TGCGCCAGCAGACCCGACAGGGCTAACACCGGGGAGCTGTTTTTT
CASRPDRANTGELFF
>TRBD1|TRBJ1-2|TRBV27|NA
TGTGCCAGCAGTTCACGGGGACAGGCAGGCTATGGCTACACCTTC
CASSSRGQAGYGYTF
>TRBD1|TRBJ1-1|TRBV5-1|NA
TGCGCCAGCTCCGGGCAGGGGGGCACTGAAGCTTTCTTT
CASSGQGGTEAFF
>NA|TRBJ1-2|TRBV30|NA
TGTGCCTGGAGCCCCTTGGGGCCCTATAACTATGGCTACACCTTC
CAWSPLGPYNYGYTF
>NA|TRBJ2-1|TRBV14|NA
TGTGCCAGCAGCCCAATCCTTGGGGGCGGCAATGAGCAGTTCTTC
CASSPILGGGNEQFF
>NA|TRBJ2-2|TRBV6-6|NA
TGTGCCAGCAGCCTTGGGGGAGCAAACGGGGAGCTGTTTTTT
CASSLGGANGELFF
>NA|TRBJ2-3|TRBV6-5|NA
TGTGCCAGCAGTTACTTTGGGGACAGCACAGATACGCAGTATTTT
CASSYFGDSTDTQYF
>NA|TRBJ1-1|TRBV4-1|NA
TGCGCCAGCAGCCGATCCCCGAGCCTGGGGGGCACTGAAGCTTTCTTT
CASSRSPSLGGTEAFF
>TRBD1|TRBJ2-5|TRBV27|NA
TGTGCCAGCAGTTTCCTCCCGGACAGGGTAGAGACCCAGTACTTC
CASSFLPDRVETQYF
>NA|TRBJ2-3|TRBV7-2|NA
TGTGCCAGCAGGGATTTGGCAGATACGCAGTATTTT
CASRDLADTQYF
>TRBD1|TRBJ2-3|TRBV4-1|NA
TGCGCCAGCAGCCAACCGGACAGGGTACGCGCGTCGAATACGCAGTATTTT
CASSQPDRVRASNTQYF
>NA|TRBJ2-1|TRBV6-1|NA
TGTGCCAGCAGGGGGTCCTACAATGAGCAGTTCTTC
CASRGSYNEQFF
>NA|TRBJ2-2|TRBV15|NA
TGTGCCACCAGCAGAGAGCCCCCACCGAACACCGGGGAGCTGTTTTTT
CATSREPPPNTGELFF
>NA|TRBJ2-3|TRBV28|NA
TGTGCCAGCAGCCCCACCCGGCCCCGTGAGAATACGCAGTATTTT
CASSPTRPRENTQYF
>TRBD1|TRBJ2-5|TRBV6-1|NA
TGTGCCAGCAGCCCCACAGGGGTAGAGACCCAGTACTTC
CASSPTGVETQYF
>NA|TRBJ1-2|TRBV10-3|NA
TGTGCCATCAGCAAAGGACAGTTTGTCTACACCTTC
CAISKGQFVYTF
>NA|TRBJ1-5|TRBV5-8|NA
TGTGCCAGCAGCTTGGACTGGGGAATAAGCAATCAGCCCCAGCATTTT
CASSLDWGISNQPQHF
>TRBD1|TRBJ1-6|TRBV7-2|once
TGTGCCAGCGTCCGGGACAGGGGATTATCACCCCTCCACTTT
CASVRDRGLSPLHF
>NA|TRBJ2-5|TRBV4-1|NA
TGCGCCAGCAGTCGCTTAGGGCAGGGAGTTGTGGGGACCCAGTACTTC
CASSRLGQGVVGTQYF
>TRBD2|TRBJ2-3|TRBV30|NA
TGTGCCTGGAGTCGGGGACTAGCGGGAGGGCCGGATACGCAGTATTTT
CAWSRGLAGGPDTQYF
>NA|TRBJ2-4|TRBV6-6|NA
TGTGCCAGCAGTTACACGGGACAATTGATGAACATTCAGTACTTC
CASSYTGQLMNIQYF
>NA|TRBJ2-7|TRBV29-1|NA
TGCAGCGTTGGGTCTGGGTACGAGCAGTACTTC
CSVGSGYEQYF
>NA|TRBJ1-1|TRBV28|NA
TGTGCCAGCAGGGGCCGGACTGAAGCTTTCTTT
CASRGRTEAFF
>NA|TRBJ1-4|TRBV6-5|once
TGTGCCAGCAGTTATTCGACAGGCCAGGGGAATGAAAAACTGTTTTTT
CASSYSTGQGNEKLFF
>NA|TRBJ2-5|TRBV5-1|NA
TGCGCCAGCAGCTTGCAGGGTCAAGAGACCCAGTACTTC
CASSLQGQETQYF
>NA|TRBJ2-7|TRBV5-5|NA
TGTGCCAGCAGCTTGGGAGCAGGGCAGTACTTC
CASSLGAGQYF
>TRBD1|TRBJ1-2|TRBV19|NA
TGTGCCAGTAGTGCCCGACAGGGCTCTAACTATGGCTACACCTTC
CASSARQGSNYGYTF
>NA|TRBJ1-2|TRBV28|NA
TGTGCCAGCAGTTTGCGACAGAACTATGGCTACACCTTC
CASSLRQNYGYTF
>NA|TRBJ2-2|TRBV5-1|NA
TGCGCCAGCAGCTTGGGGGAGACAGCGAACACCGGGGAGCTGTTTTTT
CASSLGETANTGELFF
>NA|TRBJ1-1|TRBV30|NA
TGTGCCTGGAGTAAGGGCAGGGGATCCACTGAAGCTTTCTTT
CAWSKGRGSTEAFF
>NA|TRBJ2-7|TRBV7-9|NA
TGTGCCAGCAGCCCCGGACAACCCGAGCAGTACTTC
CASSPGQPEQYF
>TRBD1|TRBJ1-2|TRBV6-5|NA
TGTGCCAGCAGTTACCTCACAGGGGGCGATGGCTACACCTTC
CASSYLTGGDGYTF
>NA|TRBJ2-7|TRBV19|NA
TGTGCCAGTAGTAGGGAAGCCAAATACGAGCAGTACTTC
CASSREAKYEQYF
>TRBD2|TRBJ2-7|TRBV30|NA
TGTGCCTGGAGTCTCTCTCGACTAGCGGGAGAGCAGTACTTC
CAWSLSRLAGEQYF
>NA|TRBJ1-1|TRBV18|NA
TGTGCCAGCTCACCTTACGGGGCGAGAACTGAAGCTTTCTTT
CASSPYGARTEAFF
>NA|TRBJ2-3|TRBV10-1|NA
TGCGCCAGCAGTGAGTCGTCTACTACTACGCAGTATTTT
CASSESSTTTQYF